This passage covers 16 T cell receptor beta chains from one sample sequenced in a study of human T cells and chemical hapten exposure. Via MiXCR, TCRdb re-called the RACE reads, giving one row per CDR3 protein. The sample lists about 260,000 distinct CDR3 sequences, roughly 8.9% seen once, with 2.3% in the top ten. Time point of the sample: pre-sensitization, week 0. Treatment meaning: therapeutic diphenylcyclopropenone sensitization with weekly scalp DPC. Sample: whole blood, taken in connection with sensitization to the hapten diphenylcyclopropenone (DPC). The receptors were gathered from a woman in her forties with alopecia areata. Some clones in this sample may be carry-over from other donors' samples.

This clonotype was counted ten times or more. The rearrangement joins TRBV3-1 to TRBJ1-2; D uncertain. Deletions cut 0 bases from V and 4 bases from J, with 15 bases between. Germline V gene sequence: CDR1 LGHDT, CDR2 YNNKEL (reference sequence). The CDR3 length is 16 residues. In DNA form, the CDR3 reads TGTGCCAGCAGCCAAGATAGTAACAGTGGGAGCTATGGCTACACCTTC. Protein sequence: CASSQDSNSGSYGYTF.

This clonotype showed up many times. This sequence joins TRBV24-1 and TRBJ2-7; 7 bases are shared with TRBD1. Per the germline V gene, CDR1 is KGHDR and CDR2 is SFDVKD. The CDR3 runs 16 residues. V gave up 3 bases and J gave up 0 bases; unmatched junction bases: 7. This CDR3 reads CATSDPRDSSSYEQYF. The CDR3 coding sequence is TGTGCCACCAGTGATCCCCGGGACAGTTCCTCCTACGAGCAGTACTTC.

This clonotype was counted at least ten times. J is TRBJ2-3 and V is TRBV28; 7 bases line up with TRBD2. The CDR3 contains 16 residues. Germline CDR1 reads MDHEN; CDR2 reads SYDVKM. Trimming at V came to 3 bases and at J to 0 bases, leaving 6 bases not matched to a gene. The CDR3 DNA is TGTGCCAGCAGTTTTGGGGGGGTGCTCAGCACAGATACGCAGTATTTT. As protein: CASSFGGVLSTDTQYF.

This clonotype was seen ten or more times. The chain uses TRBV6-6 and TRBJ1-5, with D unclear. The V end was cut by 7 bases, the J end by 1 base, with 20 bases between. The CDR3 is 17 amino acids. Per the germline V gene, CDR1 is MNHNY and CDR2 is SVGAGI (reference sequence). The CDR3 loop reads CASTRYVGAGSNQPQHF. The CDR3 DNA is TGTGCCAGCACCCGCTACGTGGGCGCGGGGAGCAATCAGCCCCAGCATTTT.

This clonotype was seen only a few times. The CDR3 sequence: CASSIDEAGGDEQYF. The DNA of the CDR3 is TGTGCCAGTAGTATAGATGAAGCGGGAGGAGACGAGCAGTACTTC. V is TRBV19 and J is TRBJ2-7; 9 bases fit TRBD2. The V gene end was trimmed by 0 bases and the J gene end by 5 bases; junction bases not matched to a gene: 5. This CDR3 comprises 15 residues. CDR1 and CDR2 from the germline V gene are LNHDA and SQIVND (reference sequence). Complete variable domain (other parts from reference TRBV19 and TRBJ2-7): DGGITQSPKYLFRKEGQNVTLSCEQNLNHDAMYWYRQDPGQGLRLIYYSQIVNDFQKGDIAEGYSVSREKKESFPLTVTSAQKNPTAFYLCASSIDEAGGDEQYFGPGTRLTVT.

This clonotype was detected ten times or more. The V gene is TRBV29-1, the J gene TRBJ1-2, with 9 nucleotides matching TRBD1. V shed 6 bases and J 8 bases; nucleotides not matched to a gene: 7. This CDR3 contains 12 residues. Germline loops: CDR1 SQVTM, CDR2 ANQGSEA. The CDR3 DNA follows: TGCAGCGTCCTGGACAGGGGCAAAGGCTACACCTTC. Amino acid sequence: CSVLDRGKGYTF.

On this clonotype itself: Germline is not matched at one junction end, which may reflect a read error. The V and J genes are TRBV7-7 and TRBJ2-7, with no clear D. Germline V gene sequence: CDR1 SSHAT, CDR2 FNYEAQ (reference sequence). This CDR3 has 13 amino acids. The CDR3 DNA reads TGTGCTAGCAGCTTGGCGCCAGGCTACGAGCAGTACTTC. Its translation is CASSLAPGYEQYF.

A few counts support this clonotype. This rearrangement joins TRBV18 to TRBJ2-7; the match to TRBD2 covers 10 bases. The germline gives CDR1 KGHSH, CDR2 LQKENI. The CDR3 spans 16 residues. Unmatched junction bases numbered 7, after V lost 3 bases and J lost 2 bases. The CDR3 region has the DNA TGTGCCAGCTCACCTAACCCTAGCGGGAGAGCCTACGAGCAGTACTTC. Translated: CASSPNPSGRAYEQYF.

This clonotype was recorded a few times. V is TRBV18 and J is TRBJ1-5, with D uncertain. Germline-derived CDR1 and CDR2 are KGHSH and LQKENI. Trimming removed 3 bases from V and 5 bases from J, with 11 bases in between. The CDR3 spans 14 residues. The CDR3 sequence: CASSPGLGDQPQHF. The CDR3 bases are TGTGCCAGCTCACCCGGGCTTGGAGATCAGCCCCAGCATTTT.

This clonotype was observed a few times. The chain is built from TRBV24-1 and TRBJ2-5, with D perhaps given as TRBD1 or TRBD2 (5 bases each). The CDR3 consists of 13 residues. Germline CDR1 KGHDR, CDR2 SFDVKD. Trimming stripped 5 bases from V and 5 bases from J, with 11 bases between. The CDR3 sequence is CATSAPWGETQYF. In DNA, the CDR3 is TGTGCCACCAGTGCCCCCTGGGGGGAGACCCAGTACTTC.

The chain carries TRBV7-3 and TRBJ2-3; TRBD1 might be the D (6 bases). The germline CDR1 and CDR2 sequences are SGHTA and FQGTGA. Trimming stripped 5 bases from V and 2 bases from J, with 17 bases between. This CDR3 region has 16 residues. DNA of the CDR3: TGTGCCAGCAGCATAGGGAACAGGGCCCTCACAGATACGCAGTATTTT. Protein sequence: CASSIGNRALTDTQYF.

This clonotype occurred many times. J is TRBJ2-1 and V is TRBV7-2; TRBD2 aligns across 12 bases. The CDR3 totals 18 residues. With V trimmed by 5 bases and J by 1 base, 9 bases remained unmatched. Per the germline V gene, CDR1 is SGHTA and CDR2 is FQGNSA. The CDR3 loop is CASSPIGGLAGSYNEQFF. In DNA form, the CDR3 reads TGTGCCAGCAGCCCGATCGGAGGACTAGCGGGGTCCTACAATGAGCAGTTCTTC.

The chain is built from TRBV7-9 and TRBJ1-2; no reliable D call. The V end was cut by 1 base, the J end by 5 bases, with 17 bases between. CDR1 SEHNR and CDR2 FQNEAQ come from the germline V gene (reference sequence). The CDR3 is 16 residues long. The CDR3 loop reads CASSLDVWELGYGYTF. CDR3 sequence (DNA): TGTGCCAGCAGCTTAGATGTTTGGGAACTGGGTTATGGCTACACCTTC. Supplemented by reference TRBV7-9 and TRBJ1-2, the full variable domain reads DTGVSQNPRHKITKRGQNVTFRCDPISEHNRLYWYRQTLGQGPEFLTYFQNEAQLEKSRLLSDRFSAERPKGSFSTLEIQRTEQGDSAMYLCASSLDVWELGYGYTFGSGTRLTVV.

This clonotype came up a few times. The chain employs TRBV12-3 or TRBV12-4 and TRBJ1-5, with D hard to call. This CDR3 is 13 amino acids long. Trimming removed 7 bases from V and 4 bases from J, with 11 bases in between. CDR3 DNA sequence: TGTGCCAGCAAGGAAAGGGAAAATCAGCCCCAGCATTTT. It specifies CASKERENQPQHF.

This clonotype was seen ten or more times. The genes are TRBV12-3 or TRBV12-4 and TRBJ2-3, with unresolved D. CDR3 length: 12 residues. Between the trimmed V and J ends, which lost 3 bases and 6 bases, there was a span of 7 bases. The CDR3 coding sequence is TGTGCCAGCAGTTTTTCATCCGATACGCAGTATTTT. It encodes CASSFSSDTQYF.

The CDR3, as DNA: TGTGCCATCAGTCCTACCGTCACAGGGACGAACACCGGGGAGCTGTTTTTT. Protein product: CAISPTVTGTNTGELFF. The chain combines TRBV10-3 with TRBJ2-2, with D maybe TRBD1 (6 bases). Germline CDR1 and CDR2: ENHRY and SYGVKD. Trimming shortened V by 5 bases and J by 0 bases, and 16 bases separated the two germline ends. The CDR3 sequence is 17 residues long.